This TCR beta chain originates from a study of T-cell memory formation after mild COVID-19. Across the whole study: Largely donor-specific TCR clusters were found.

One entry per CDR3 protein, called by TCRdb with MiXCR from the 5' RACE reads. The sample has 250,000 to 300,000 distinct CDR3 sequences, around 15% seen once. The CDR3 extends over 13 amino acids. Germline-derived CDR1 and CDR2 are SGHTA and FQGNSA. V lost 2 bases and J lost 3, with 7 bases in between. General observations from the study: Among clones peaking at day 37 in the second wave, SARS-CoV-2 specificity remained unconfirmed. Mostly located in CM and EM were contracting CD4+ clones, with contracting CD8+ clones located in EMRA. Pre-infection memory held some responding clones, suggesting pre-existing cross-reactive T cells responded.

Turning to this clonotype: Its specificity is not known.

The J gene is TRBJ1-1, the V gene TRBV7-2, with unresolved D. Specimen: PBMCs or a T cell subset sorted from them (not recorded which). The source of this sequence is a man aged 18 to 29 who had mild COVID-19 (a few samples of this study predate the infection). Cell type and time point are not known. CDR3 sequence reads: CASSLSPDTEAFF. The CDR3 nucleotides read TGTGCCAGCAGCTTATCCCCCGACACTGAAGCTTTCTTT.